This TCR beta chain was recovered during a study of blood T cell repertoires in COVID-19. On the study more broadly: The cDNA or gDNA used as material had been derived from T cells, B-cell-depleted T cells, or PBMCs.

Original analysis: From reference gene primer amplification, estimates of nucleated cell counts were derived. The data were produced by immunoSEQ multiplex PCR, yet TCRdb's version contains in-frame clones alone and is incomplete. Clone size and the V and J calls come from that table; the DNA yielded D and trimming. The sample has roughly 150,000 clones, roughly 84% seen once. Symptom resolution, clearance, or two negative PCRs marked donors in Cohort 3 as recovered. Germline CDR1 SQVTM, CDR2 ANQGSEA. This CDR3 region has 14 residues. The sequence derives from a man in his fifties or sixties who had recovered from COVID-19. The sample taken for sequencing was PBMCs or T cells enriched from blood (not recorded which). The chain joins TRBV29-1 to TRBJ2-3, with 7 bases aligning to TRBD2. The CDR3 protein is CSAWGGEGQDTQYF. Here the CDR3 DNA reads TGCAGTGCCTGGGGAGGGGAGGGGCAAGATACGCAGTATTTT.